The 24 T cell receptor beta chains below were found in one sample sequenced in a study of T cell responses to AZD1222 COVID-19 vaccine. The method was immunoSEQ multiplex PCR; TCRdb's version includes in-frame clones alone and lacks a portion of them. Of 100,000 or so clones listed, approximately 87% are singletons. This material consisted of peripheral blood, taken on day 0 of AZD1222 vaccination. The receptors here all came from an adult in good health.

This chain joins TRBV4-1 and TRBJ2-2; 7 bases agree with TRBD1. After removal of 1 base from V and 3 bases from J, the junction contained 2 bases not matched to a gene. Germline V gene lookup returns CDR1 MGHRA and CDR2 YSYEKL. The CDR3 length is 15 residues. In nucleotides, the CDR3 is TGCGCCAGCAGCCAAGGAGACAGGGACACCGGGGAGCTGTTTTTT. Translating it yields CASSQGDRDTGELFF.

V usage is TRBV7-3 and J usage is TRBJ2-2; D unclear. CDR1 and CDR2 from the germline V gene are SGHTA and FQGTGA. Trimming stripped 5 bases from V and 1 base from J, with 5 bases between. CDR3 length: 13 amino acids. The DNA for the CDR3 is TGTGCCAGCAGCACCGGGAACACCGGGGAGCTGTTTTTT. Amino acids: CASSTGNTGELFF.

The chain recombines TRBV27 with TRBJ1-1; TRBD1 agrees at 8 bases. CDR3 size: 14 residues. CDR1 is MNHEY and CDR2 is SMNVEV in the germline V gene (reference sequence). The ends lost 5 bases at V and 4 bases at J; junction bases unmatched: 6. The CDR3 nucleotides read TGTGCCAGCAGTCACCGCCAGGGGGCCACTGAAGCTTTCTTT. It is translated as CASSHRQGATEAFF.

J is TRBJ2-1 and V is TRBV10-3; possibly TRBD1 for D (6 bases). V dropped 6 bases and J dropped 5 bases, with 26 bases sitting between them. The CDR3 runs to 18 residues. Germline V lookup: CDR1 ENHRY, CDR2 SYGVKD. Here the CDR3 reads CAISLTGSGFQPNNEQFF. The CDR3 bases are TGTGCCATCAGCCTAACAGGGAGCGGCTTTCAACCTAACAATGAGCAGTTCTTC.

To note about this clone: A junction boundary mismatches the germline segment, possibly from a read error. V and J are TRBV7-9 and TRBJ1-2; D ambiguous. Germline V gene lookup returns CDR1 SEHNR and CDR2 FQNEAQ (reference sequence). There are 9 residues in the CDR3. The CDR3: CASSEAPPF. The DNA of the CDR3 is TGTGCCAGCAGCGAAGCTCCCCCCTTC. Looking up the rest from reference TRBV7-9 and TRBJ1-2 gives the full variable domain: DTGVSQNPRHKITKRGQNVTFRCDPISEHNRLYWYRQTLGQGPEFLTYFQNEAQLEKSRLLSDRFSAERPKGSFSTLEIQRTEQGDSAMYLCASSEAPPFGSGTRLTVV.

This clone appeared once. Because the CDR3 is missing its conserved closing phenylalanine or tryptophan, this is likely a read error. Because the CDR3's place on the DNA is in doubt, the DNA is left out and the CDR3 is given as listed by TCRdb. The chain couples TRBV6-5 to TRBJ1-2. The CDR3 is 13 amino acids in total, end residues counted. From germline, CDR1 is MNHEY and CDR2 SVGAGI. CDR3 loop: CASRLYTADIEFY.

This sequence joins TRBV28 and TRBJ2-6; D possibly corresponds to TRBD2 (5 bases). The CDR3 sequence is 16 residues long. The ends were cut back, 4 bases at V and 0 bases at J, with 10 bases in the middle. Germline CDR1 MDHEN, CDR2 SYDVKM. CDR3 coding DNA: TGTGCCAGCAGTTCTCGAGGGTTCTCTGGGGCCAACGTCCTGACTTTC. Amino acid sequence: CASSSRGFSGANVLTF.

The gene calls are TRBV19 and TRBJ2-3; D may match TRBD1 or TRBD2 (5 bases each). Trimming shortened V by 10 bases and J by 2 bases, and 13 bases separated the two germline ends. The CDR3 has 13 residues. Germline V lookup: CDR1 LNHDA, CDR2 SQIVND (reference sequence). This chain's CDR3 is CATSMGVTDTQYF. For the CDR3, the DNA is TGTGCCACCTCCATGGGGGTCACAGATACGCAGTATTTT.

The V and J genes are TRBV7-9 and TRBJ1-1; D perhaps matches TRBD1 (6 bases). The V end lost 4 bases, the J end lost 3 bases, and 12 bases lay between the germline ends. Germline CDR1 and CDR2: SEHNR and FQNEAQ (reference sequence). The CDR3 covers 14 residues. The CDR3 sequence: CASSSQGSYTEAFF. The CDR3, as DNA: TGTGCCAGCAGCTCGCAGGGGTCTTACACTGAAGCTTTCTTT. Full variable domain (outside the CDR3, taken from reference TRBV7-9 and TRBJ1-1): DTGVSQNPRHKITKRGQNVTFRCDPISEHNRLYWYRQTLGQGPEFLTYFQNEAQLEKSRLLSDRFSAERPKGSFSTLEIQRTEQGDSAMYLCASSSQGSYTEAFFGQGTRLTVV.

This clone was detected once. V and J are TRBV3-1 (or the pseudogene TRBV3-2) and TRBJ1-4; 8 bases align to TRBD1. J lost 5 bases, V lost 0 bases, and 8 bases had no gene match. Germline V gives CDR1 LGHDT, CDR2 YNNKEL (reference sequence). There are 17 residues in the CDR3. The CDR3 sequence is CASSQDRRGPGNEKLFF. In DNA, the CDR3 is TGTGCCAGCAGCCAAGATCGCAGGGGGCCTGGAAATGAAAAACTGTTTTTT.

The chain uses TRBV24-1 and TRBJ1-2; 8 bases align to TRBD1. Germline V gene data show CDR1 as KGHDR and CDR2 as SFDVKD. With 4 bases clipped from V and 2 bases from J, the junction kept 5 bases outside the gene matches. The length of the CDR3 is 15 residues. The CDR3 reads CATSEGQGWNYGYTF. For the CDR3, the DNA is TGTGCCACCAGTGAAGGACAGGGTTGGAACTATGGCTACACCTTC.

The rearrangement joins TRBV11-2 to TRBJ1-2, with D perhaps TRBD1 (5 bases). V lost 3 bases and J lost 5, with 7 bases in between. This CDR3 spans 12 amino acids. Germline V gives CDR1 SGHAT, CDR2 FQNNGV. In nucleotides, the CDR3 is TGTGCCAGCAGCTTTGAGGGGTATGGCTACACCTTC. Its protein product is CASSFEGYGYTF.

CDR3: CASSLSQGAGQPQHF. DNA of the CDR3: TGTGCCAGCAGTTTGTCTCAGGGGGCGGGTCAGCCCCAGCATTTT. The V call is TRBV6-5, the J call TRBJ1-5; the match to TRBD1 covers 8 bases. This CDR3 spans 15 amino acids. The V and J ends lost 4 bases and 6 bases, in that order; junction bases with no gene match: 8. In germline, CDR1 is MNHEY, CDR2 SVGAGI.

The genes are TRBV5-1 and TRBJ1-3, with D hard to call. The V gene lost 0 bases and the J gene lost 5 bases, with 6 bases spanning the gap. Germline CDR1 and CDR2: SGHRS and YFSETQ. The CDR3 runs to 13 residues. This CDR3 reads CASSLGLRNTIYF. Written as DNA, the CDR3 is TGCGCCAGCAGCTTGGGTCTGCGAAACACCATATATTTT.

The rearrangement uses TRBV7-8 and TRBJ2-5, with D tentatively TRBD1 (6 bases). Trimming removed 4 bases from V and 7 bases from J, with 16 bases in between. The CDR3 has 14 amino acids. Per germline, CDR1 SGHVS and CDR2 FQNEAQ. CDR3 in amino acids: CASSSGQGSWTQYF. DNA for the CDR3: TGTGCCAGCAGCTCGGGCCAGGGGAGTTGGACCCAGTACTTC.

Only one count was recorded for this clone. The CDR3 sequence is CASTREGLNYGYTF. The CDR3 bases are TGTGCCAGCACCCGGGAGGGGCTTAACTATGGCTACACCTTC. The gene calls are TRBV6-5 and TRBJ1-2, with D possibly being TRBD1 (5 bases). This CDR3 has 14 amino acids. The V end was cut by 7 bases, the J end by 1 base, with 13 bases between. CDR1 and CDR2 from the germline V gene are MNHEY and SVGAGI.

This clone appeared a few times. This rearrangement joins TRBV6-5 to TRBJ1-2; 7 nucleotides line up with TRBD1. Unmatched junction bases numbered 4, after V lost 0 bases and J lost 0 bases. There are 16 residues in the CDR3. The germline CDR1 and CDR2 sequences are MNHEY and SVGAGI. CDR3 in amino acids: CASSYSRGTANYGYTF. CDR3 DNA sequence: TGTGCCAGCAGTTACTCGAGAGGGACAGCTAACTATGGCTACACCTTC.

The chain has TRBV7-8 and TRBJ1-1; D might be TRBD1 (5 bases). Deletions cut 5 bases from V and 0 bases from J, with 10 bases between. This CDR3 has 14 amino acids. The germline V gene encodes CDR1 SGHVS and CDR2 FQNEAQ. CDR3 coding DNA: TGTGCCAGCAGCCGGGGACCGTTGAACACTGAAGCTTTCTTT. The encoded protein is CASSRGPLNTEAFF.

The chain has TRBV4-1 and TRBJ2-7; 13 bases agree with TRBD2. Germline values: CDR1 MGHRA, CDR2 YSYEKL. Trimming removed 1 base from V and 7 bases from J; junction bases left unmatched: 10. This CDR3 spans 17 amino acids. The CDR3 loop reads CASSQGIGLAGEGEQYF. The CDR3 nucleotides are TGCGCCAGCAGCCAAGGGATCGGACTAGCGGGAGAAGGTGAGCAGTACTTC.

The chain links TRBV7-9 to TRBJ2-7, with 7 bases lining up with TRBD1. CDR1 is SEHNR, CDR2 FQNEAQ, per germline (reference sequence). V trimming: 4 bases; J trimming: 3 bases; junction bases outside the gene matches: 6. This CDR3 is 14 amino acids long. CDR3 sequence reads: CASSSIDRDYEQYF. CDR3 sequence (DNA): TGTGCCAGCAGCTCGATCGACAGGGACTACGAGCAGTACTTC.

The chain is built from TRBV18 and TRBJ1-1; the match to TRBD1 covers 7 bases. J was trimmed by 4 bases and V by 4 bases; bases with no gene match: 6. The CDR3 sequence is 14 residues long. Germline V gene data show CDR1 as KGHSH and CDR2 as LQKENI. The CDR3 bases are TGTGCCAGCTCACAAGGGGGCGGTGTCACTGAAGCTTTCTTT. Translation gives CASSQGGGVTEAFF.

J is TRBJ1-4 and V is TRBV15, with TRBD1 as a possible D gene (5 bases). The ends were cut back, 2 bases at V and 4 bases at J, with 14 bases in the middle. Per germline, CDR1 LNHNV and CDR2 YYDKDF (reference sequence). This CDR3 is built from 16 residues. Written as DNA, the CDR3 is TGTGCCACCAGCAGAAAGACAGCAGATCTTAATGAAAAACTGTTTTTT. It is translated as CATSRKTADLNEKLFF.

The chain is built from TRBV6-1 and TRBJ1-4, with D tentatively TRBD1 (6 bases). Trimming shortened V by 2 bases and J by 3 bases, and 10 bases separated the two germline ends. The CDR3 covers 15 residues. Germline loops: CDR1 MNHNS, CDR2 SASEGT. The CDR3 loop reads CASSELSGANEKLFF. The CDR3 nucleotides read TGTGCCAGCAGTGAATTGTCAGGGGCTAATGAAAAACTGTTTTTT.

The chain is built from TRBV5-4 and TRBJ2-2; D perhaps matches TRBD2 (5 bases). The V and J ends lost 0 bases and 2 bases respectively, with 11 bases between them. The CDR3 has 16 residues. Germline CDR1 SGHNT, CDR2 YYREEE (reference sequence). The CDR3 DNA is TGTGCCAGCAGCTTGGCGAGGGTGGGAAACACCGGGGAGCTGTTTTTT. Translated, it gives CASSLARVGNTGELFF.